This T cell receptor (beta chain) derives from a study of T cells after yellow fever vaccination. Germline CDR1 is SEHNR and CDR2 is FQNEAQ (reference sequence). Trimming took off 5 bases at V and 8 bases at J, with 18 bases between the two ends. The CDR3 extends over 14 amino acids. A few counts support this clonotype. Antigen: not known. The study, taken as a whole, reports: Re-detected after boosting: most primary clones, 96% of CD4 and about 90% of CD8. Peak timing came faster in the weaker secondary response, day 5 versus 15.

TCR cDNA, made by 5'RACE template switching, carried an added universal primer site and UMIs. In TCRdb, the 5' RACE reads were re-called with MiXCR into one record per CDR3 protein. There are about 300,000 distinct CDR3 sequences in the sample; roughly 7% occur only once, and 18% lies in the top ten. The chain recombines TRBV7-9 with TRBJ1-1; D gene uncertain. This specimen was PBMCs, taken roughly 46 days after the first yellow fever vaccination. The TCR comes from a man between 18 and 29 years old who received the YFV17D yellow fever vaccine. The CDR3 coding sequence is TGTGCCAGCAGCCCTCTGACGAACTACCGAGAAGCTTTCTTT. This encodes CASSPLTNYREAFF.